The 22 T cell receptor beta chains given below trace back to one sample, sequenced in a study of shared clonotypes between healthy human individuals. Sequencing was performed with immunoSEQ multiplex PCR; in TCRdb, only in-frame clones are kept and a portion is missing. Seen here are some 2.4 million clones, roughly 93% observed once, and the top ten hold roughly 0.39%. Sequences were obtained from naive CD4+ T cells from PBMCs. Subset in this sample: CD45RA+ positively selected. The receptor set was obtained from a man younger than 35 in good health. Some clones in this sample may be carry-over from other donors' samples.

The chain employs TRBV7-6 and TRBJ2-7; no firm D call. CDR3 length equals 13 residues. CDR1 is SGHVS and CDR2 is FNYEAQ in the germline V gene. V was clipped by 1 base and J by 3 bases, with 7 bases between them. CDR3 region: CASSLGAVYEQYF. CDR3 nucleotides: TGTGCCAGCAGCTTAGGGGCGGTCTACGAGCAGTACTTC.

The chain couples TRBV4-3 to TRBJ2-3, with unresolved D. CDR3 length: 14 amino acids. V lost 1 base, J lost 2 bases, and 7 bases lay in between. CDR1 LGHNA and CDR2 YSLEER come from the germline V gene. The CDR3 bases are TGCGCCAGCAGCCAAGTAGCTACCACAGATACGCAGTATTTT. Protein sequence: CASSQVATTDTQYF.

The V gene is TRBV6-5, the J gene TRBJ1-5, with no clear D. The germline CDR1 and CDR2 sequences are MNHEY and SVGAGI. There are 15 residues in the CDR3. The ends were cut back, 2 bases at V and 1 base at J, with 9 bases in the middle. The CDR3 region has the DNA TGTGCCAGCAGTTACGCTTTGGGGAGCAATCAGCCCCAGCATTTT. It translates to CASSYALGSNQPQHF.

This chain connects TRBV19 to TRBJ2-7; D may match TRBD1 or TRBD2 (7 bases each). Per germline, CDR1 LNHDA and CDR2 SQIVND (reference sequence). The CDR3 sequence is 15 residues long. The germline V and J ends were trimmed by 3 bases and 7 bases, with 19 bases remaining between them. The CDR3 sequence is CASSIDGEGAREQYF. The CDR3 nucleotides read TGTGCCAGTAGTATCGATGGGGAGGGGGCTCGGGAGCAGTACTTC.

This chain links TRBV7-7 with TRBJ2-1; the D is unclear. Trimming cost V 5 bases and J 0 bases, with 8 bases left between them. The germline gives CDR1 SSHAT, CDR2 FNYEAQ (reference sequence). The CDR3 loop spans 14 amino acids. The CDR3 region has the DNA TGTGCCAGCAGCCAAGACTCCTCCTACAATGAGCAGTTCTTC. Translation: CASSQDSSYNEQFF.

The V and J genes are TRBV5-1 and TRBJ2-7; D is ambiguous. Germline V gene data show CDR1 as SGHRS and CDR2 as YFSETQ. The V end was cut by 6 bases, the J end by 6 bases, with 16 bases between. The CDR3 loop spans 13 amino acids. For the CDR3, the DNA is TGCGCCAGCAACCCCTTGGAAGGGTTCGAGCAGTACTTC. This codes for CASNPLEGFEQYF.

Here the CDR3 DNA reads TGTGCCAGCAGCTTGCTAGGGGGCGGCTACGAGCAGTACTTC. This codes for CASSLLGGGYEQYF. The chain carries TRBV5-4 and TRBJ2-7; 7 bases agree with TRBD1. This CDR3 has 14 residues. CDR1 SGHNT and CDR2 YYREEE come from the germline V gene (reference sequence). Trimming cost V 1 base and J 3 bases; bases outside gene matches: 4.

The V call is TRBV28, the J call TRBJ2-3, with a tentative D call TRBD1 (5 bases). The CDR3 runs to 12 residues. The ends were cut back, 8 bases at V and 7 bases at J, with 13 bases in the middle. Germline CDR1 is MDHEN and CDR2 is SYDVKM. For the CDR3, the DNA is TGTGCCAGCGCCCAAGGGGTTAATACGCAGTATTTT. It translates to CASAQGVNTQYF.

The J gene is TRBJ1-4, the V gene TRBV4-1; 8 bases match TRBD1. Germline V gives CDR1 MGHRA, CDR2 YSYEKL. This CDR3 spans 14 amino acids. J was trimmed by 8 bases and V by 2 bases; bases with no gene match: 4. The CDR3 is CASSQSDRDEKLFF. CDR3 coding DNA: TGCGCCAGCAGCCAATCGGACAGGGACGAAAAACTGTTTTTT.

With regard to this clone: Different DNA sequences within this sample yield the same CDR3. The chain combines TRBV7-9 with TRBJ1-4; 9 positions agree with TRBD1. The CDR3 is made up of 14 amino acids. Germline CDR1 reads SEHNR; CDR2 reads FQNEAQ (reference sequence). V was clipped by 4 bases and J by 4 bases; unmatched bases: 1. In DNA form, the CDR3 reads TGTGCCAGCAGCTCGACAGGGGGTAATGAAAAACTGTTTTTT. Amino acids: CASSSTGGNEKLFF.

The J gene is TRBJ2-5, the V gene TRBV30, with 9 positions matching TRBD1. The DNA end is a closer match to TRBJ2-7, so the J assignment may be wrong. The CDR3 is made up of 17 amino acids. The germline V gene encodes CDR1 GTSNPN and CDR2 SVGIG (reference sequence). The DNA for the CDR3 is TGTGCCTGGAGCAAATACGGCCCGGGACAGGGTTCTTCCGAGCAGTACTTC. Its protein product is CAWSKYGPGQGSSEQYF.

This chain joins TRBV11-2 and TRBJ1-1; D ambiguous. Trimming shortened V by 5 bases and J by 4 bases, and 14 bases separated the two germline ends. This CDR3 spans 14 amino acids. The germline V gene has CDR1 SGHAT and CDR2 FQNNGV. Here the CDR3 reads CASSPERRITEAFF. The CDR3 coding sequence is TGTGCCAGCAGCCCCGAACGTCGGATCACTGAAGCTTTCTTT. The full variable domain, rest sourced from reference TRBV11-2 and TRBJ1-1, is EAGVAQSPRYKIIEKRQSVAFWCNPISGHATLYWYQQILGQGPKLLIQFQNNGVVDDSQLPKDRFSAERLKGVDSTLKIQPAKLEDSAVYLCASSPERRITEAFFGQGTRLTVV.

CDR3: CASSDYRVAANEKLFF. The CDR3 DNA follows: TGTGCCAGCAGTGACTACAGAGTCGCGGCTAATGAAAAACTGTTTTTT. This chain joins TRBV6-4 and TRBJ1-4; unclear D gene. There are 16 residues in the CDR3. The germline V and J ends were trimmed by 1 base and 3 bases, with 12 bases remaining between them. The germline gives CDR1 MRHNA, CDR2 SNTAGT.

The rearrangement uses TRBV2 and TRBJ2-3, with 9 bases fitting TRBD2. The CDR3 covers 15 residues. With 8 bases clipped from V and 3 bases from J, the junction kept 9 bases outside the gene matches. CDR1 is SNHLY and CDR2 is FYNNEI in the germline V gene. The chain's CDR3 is CASPQGLAGTDTQYF. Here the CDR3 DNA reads TGTGCCAGCCCCCAGGGGCTAGCGGGAACAGATACGCAGTATTTT.

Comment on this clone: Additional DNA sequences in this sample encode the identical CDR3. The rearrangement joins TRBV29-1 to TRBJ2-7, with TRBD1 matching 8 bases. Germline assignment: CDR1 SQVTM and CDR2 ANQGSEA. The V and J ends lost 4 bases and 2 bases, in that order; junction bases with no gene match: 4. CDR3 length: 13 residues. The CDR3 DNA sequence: TGCAGCGTTGCTGGGACAGGAGCCTACGAGCAGTACTTC. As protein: CSVAGTGAYEQYF.

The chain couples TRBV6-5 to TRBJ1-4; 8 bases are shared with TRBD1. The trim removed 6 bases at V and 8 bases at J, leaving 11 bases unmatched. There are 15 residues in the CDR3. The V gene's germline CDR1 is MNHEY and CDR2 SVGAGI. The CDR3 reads CASSPRQGRGEKLFF. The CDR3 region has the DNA TGTGCCAGCAGCCCTAGACAGGGGCGGGGAGAAAAACTGTTTTTT.

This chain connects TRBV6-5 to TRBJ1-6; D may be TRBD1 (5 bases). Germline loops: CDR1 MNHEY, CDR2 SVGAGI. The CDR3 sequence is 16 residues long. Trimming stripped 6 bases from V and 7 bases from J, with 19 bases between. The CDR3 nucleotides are TGTGCCAGCAGCTACCAACGGGGGGGGTACAATTCACCCCTCCACTTT. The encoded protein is CASSYQRGGYNSPLHF.

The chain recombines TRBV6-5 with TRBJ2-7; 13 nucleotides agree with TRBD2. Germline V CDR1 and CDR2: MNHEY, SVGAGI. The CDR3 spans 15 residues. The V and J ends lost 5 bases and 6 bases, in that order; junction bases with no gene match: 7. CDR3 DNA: TGTGCCAGCAGTGCGACTAGCGGGAGGTCGGGCGAGCAGTACTTC. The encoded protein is CASSATSGRSGEQYF.

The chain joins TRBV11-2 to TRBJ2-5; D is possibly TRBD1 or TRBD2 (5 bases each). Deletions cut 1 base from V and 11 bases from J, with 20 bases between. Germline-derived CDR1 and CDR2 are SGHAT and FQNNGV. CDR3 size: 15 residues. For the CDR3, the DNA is TGTGCCAGCAGCTTAGTTCCCGGGACGGTGGGGGAGCAGTACTTC. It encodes CASSLVPGTVGEQYF.

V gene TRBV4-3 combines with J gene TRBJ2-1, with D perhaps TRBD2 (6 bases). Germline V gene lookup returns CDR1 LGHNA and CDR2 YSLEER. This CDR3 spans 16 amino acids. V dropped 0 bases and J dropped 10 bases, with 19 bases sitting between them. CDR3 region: CASSQDNLAVSSEQFF. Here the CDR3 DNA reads TGCGCCAGCAGCCAAGATAACTTAGCGGTGTCTTCGGAGCAGTTCTTC.

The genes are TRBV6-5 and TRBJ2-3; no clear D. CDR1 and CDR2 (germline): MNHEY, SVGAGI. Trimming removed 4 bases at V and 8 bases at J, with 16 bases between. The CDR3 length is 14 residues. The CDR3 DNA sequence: TGTGCCAGCAGTTTGAACGGCCGAGCTAGTACGCAGTATTTT. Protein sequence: CASSLNGRASTQYF.

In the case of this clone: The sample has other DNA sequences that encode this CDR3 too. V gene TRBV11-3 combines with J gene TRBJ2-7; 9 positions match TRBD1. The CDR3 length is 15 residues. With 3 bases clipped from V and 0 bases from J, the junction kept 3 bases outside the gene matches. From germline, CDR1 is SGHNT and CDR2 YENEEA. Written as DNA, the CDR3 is TGTGCCAGCAGCTTGGGGACAGGGTACTCCTACGAGCAGTACTTC. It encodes CASSLGTGYSYEQYF.